The 29 T cell receptor beta chains given below trace back to one sample, sequenced in a study of response to subunit inactivated influenza vaccine. TCRdb used MiXCR to reprocess the RT-PCR reads, holding one entry per CDR3 protein. The sample contains more than 550,000 distinct CDR3 sequences, approximately 10% of which appear only once. The input for sequencing was PBMCs from blood, taken on the day of vaccination. These receptors all come from a man aged 50 to 59 who received an inactivated influenza vaccine.

This sequence joins TRBV12-3 or TRBV12-4 and TRBJ2-3; D is perhaps TRBD2 (6 bases). V lost 8 bases and J 3 bases, leaving 21 bases between the germline ends. CDR3 length: 16 amino acids. For the CDR3, the DNA is TGTGCCAGCGGCCTTGATGGGCTAGCGTCAACAGATACGCAGTATTTT. Its protein product is CASGLDGLASTDTQYF.

A few counts support this clonotype. J is TRBJ1-2 and V is TRBV7-9; D unclear. The CDR3 consists of 15 residues. CDR1 and CDR2 from the germline V gene are SEHNR and FQNEAQ (reference sequence). With 3 bases removed from V and 5 bases from J, the gap between germline ends came to 16 bases. As DNA, the CDR3 is TGTGCCAGCAGCTTCCCTACAGTAGTAGAATATGGCTACACCTTC. Its protein is CASSFPTVVEYGYTF.

The chain is built from TRBV27 and TRBJ2-7; D uncertain. The CDR3 totals 15 residues. Germline V lookup: CDR1 MNHEY, CDR2 SMNVEV (reference sequence). V was shortened by 3 bases and J by 0 bases, with 12 bases between the two germline ends. CDR3 loop: CASSLPGRNSYEQYF. In nucleotides, the CDR3 is TGTGCCAGCAGTTTGCCCGGGCGGAACTCCTACGAGCAGTACTTC.

This clonotype was seen many times. The V and J genes are TRBV4-1 and TRBJ1-2, with 7 bases fitting TRBD1. Germline CDR1 and CDR2: MGHRA and YSYEKL. The CDR3 runs to 16 residues. V lost 0 bases, J lost 0 bases, and 4 bases stayed unmatched. This CDR3 is CASSQEGGYANYGYTF. Written as DNA, the CDR3 is TGCGCCAGCAGCCAAGAAGGGGGCTACGCTAACTATGGCTACACCTTC.

This clonotype has just a few counts. This rearrangement joins TRBV28 to TRBJ1-5, with D possibly matching TRBD1 (5 bases). From germline, CDR1 is MDHEN and CDR2 SYDVKM. CDR3 length: 13 residues. V gave up 6 bases and J gave up 4 bases, with 10 bases separating them. In DNA form, the CDR3 reads TGTGCCAGCAGCAGACAGATAAATCAGCCCCAGCATTTT. Its translation is CASSRQINQPQHF. The full variable domain, its missing parts supplied by reference TRBV28 and TRBJ1-5, is DVKVTQSSRYLVKRTGEKVFLECVQDMDHENMFWYRQDPGLGLRLIYFSYDVKMKEKGDIPEGYSVSREKKERFSLILESASTNQTSMYLCASSRQINQPQHFGDGTRLSIL.

This clonotype was counted between two and nine times. The chain links TRBV5-1 to TRBJ2-1, with D uncertain. The CDR3 runs to 14 residues. The V gene's germline CDR1 is SGHRS and CDR2 YFSETQ. V dropped 4 bases and J dropped 2 bases, with 10 bases sitting between them. CDR3 sequence: CASSPDGAYNEQFF. CDR3 nucleotides: TGCGCCAGCAGCCCCGACGGCGCCTACAATGAGCAGTTCTTC.

The chain recombines TRBV20-1 with TRBJ2-5; D is ambiguous. From germline, CDR1 is DFQATT and CDR2 SNEGSKA (reference sequence). Trimming stripped 5 bases from V and 4 bases from J, with 14 bases between. The CDR3 sequence is 13 residues long. The CDR3 loop is CSARGPTGETQYF. The CDR3 nucleotides are TGCAGTGCTCGTGGACCAACGGGAGAGACCCAGTACTTC.

In this sample, this clonotype turned up a few times. V usage is TRBV7-8 and J usage is TRBJ1-6, with D possibly matching TRBD1 (5 bases). Trimming removed 4 bases from V and 14 bases from J, with 18 bases in between. Germline CDR1 reads SGHVS; CDR2 reads FQNEAQ. The CDR3 sequence is 14 residues long. DNA for the CDR3: TGTGCCAGCAGCTCGACCAGGGTTTCGTGGGCCCTCCACTTT. Amino acids: CASSSTRVSWALHF.

This clonotype was found many times. The chain couples TRBV4-2 to TRBJ1-4; D not certain. The CDR3 covers 14 residues. Germline CDR1 and CDR2: LGHNA and YNFKEQ. The V end lost 1 base, the J end lost 5 bases, and 8 bases lay between the germline ends. Written as DNA, the CDR3 is TGTGCCAGCAGCCAAGCGGCTTCAAATGAAAAACTGTTTTTT. Translating gives CASSQAASNEKLFF.

The V gene is TRBV7-9, the J gene TRBJ2-3; tentatively, D is TRBD2 (5 bases). The CDR3 loop spans 15 amino acids. Germline assignment: CDR1 SEHNR and CDR2 FQNEAQ (reference sequence). The V and J ends lost 5 bases and 4 bases respectively, with 16 bases between them. The CDR3 spells CASSVDYASADTQYF. In DNA form, the CDR3 reads TGTGCCAGCAGCGTAGACTACGCCTCTGCAGATACGCAGTATTTT.

This clonotype was seen more than once but under ten times. The chain combines TRBV9 with TRBJ2-1; TRBD1 matches at 11 bases. The CDR3 runs 16 residues. Germline CDR1 and CDR2: SGDLS and YYNGEE. With 0 bases clipped from V and 7 bases from J, the junction kept 6 bases outside the gene matches. The CDR3 DNA follows: TGTGCCAGCAGCGTAGCCGGCGGGACAGGGGGAAATGAGCAGTTCTTC. Residues: CASSVAGGTGGNEQFF.

In its sample, this clonotype was seen many times. The V gene is TRBV5-1, the J gene TRBJ1-1; D is ambiguous. Trimming took off 5 bases at V and 7 bases at J, with 9 bases between the two ends. Per germline, CDR1 SGHRS and CDR2 YFSETQ. This CDR3 has 11 amino acids. In DNA, the CDR3 is TGCGCCAGCAGACATGAGGGTGAAGCTTTCTTT. Protein sequence: CASRHEGEAFF. Complete variable domain (other parts from reference TRBV5-1 and TRBJ1-1): KAGVTQTPRYLIKTRGQQVTLSCSPISGHRSVSWYQQTPGQGLQFLFEYFSETQRNKGNFPGRFSGRQFSNSRSEMNVSTLELGDSALYLCASRHEGEAFFGQGTRLTVV.

The chain links TRBV28 to TRBJ2-1; 7 nucleotides align to TRBD2. This CDR3 region has 15 residues. The trim removed 2 bases at V and 4 bases at J, leaving 5 bases unmatched. CDR1 is MDHEN, CDR2 SYDVKM, per germline. CDR3: CASSLIQRGYNEQFF. The CDR3 nucleotides read TGTGCCAGCAGTTTAATACAGCGGGGATACAATGAGCAGTTCTTC. Complete variable domain (other parts from reference TRBV28 and TRBJ2-1): DVKVTQSSRYLVKRTGEKVFLECVQDMDHENMFWYRQDPGLGLRLIYFSYDVKMKEKGDIPEGYSVSREKKERFSLILESASTNQTSMYLCASSLIQRGYNEQFFGPGTRLTVL.

The chain couples TRBV3-1 to TRBJ1-1; TRBD1 is a possible D gene (6 bases). Germline V gene data show CDR1 as LGHDT and CDR2 as YNNKEL (reference sequence). The CDR3 runs 14 residues. The V end was cut by 1 base, the J end by 1 base, with 7 bases between. CDR3 sequence: CASSQGGQNTEAFF. CDR3 DNA: TGTGCCAGCAGCCAAGGGGGACAGAACACTGAAGCTTTCTTT.

In this sample, this clonotype turned up many times. The CDR3 spells CASSFRLALPNEQFF. CDR3 bases: TGTGCCAGCAGTTTTAGACTAGCTCTCCCTAATGAGCAGTTCTTC. This chain links TRBV12-3 or TRBV12-4 with TRBJ2-1; 7 bases agree with TRBD2. The V segment lost 3 bases and the J segment 7 bases; nucleotides outside the gene matches: 9. CDR3 length equals 15 residues.

In its sample, this clonotype was seen many times. The chain recombines TRBV5-1 with TRBJ2-2; 7 bases match TRBD2. From germline, CDR1 is SGHRS and CDR2 YFSETQ. Losses at the gene ends were 7 bases for V and 7 bases for J; bases not matched to a gene: 10. This CDR3 has 14 amino acids. The CDR3 nucleotides read TGCGCCAGCGCGTCTTCGCGGGAGATCGGGGAGCTGTTTTTT. Residues: CASASSREIGELFF.

The chain links TRBV5-5 to TRBJ1-5; 7 bases are shared with TRBD1. Germline-derived CDR1 and CDR2 are SGHKS and YYEKEE (reference sequence). Unmatched junction bases numbered 8, after V lost 4 bases and J lost 7 bases. The CDR3 is made up of 14 amino acids. The CDR3 nucleotides read TGTGCCAGCAGCCTACAGGGGCGAGAACAGCCCCAGCATTTT. It codes for CASSLQGREQPQHF.

There are a few counts of this clonotype. The rearrangement joins TRBV15 to TRBJ2-5, with D possibly matching TRBD2 (6 bases). Germline loops: CDR1 LNHNV, CDR2 YYDKDF (reference sequence). The germline V and J ends were trimmed by 1 base and 4 bases, with 16 bases remaining between them. The CDR3 extends over 16 amino acids. CDR3 DNA: TGTGCCACCAGCAGAGTTGTCAGACTAGACCGAGAGACCCAGTACTTC. It yields the protein CATSRVVRLDRETQYF.

The V gene is TRBV12-3 or TRBV12-4, the J gene TRBJ2-7, with D possibly matching TRBD1 (6 bases). This CDR3 contains 12 residues. Trimming stripped 8 bases from V and 3 bases from J, with 11 bases between. This CDR3 reads CASCRGNYEQYF. In nucleotides, the CDR3 is TGTGCCAGCTGTAGGGGGAACTACGAGCAGTACTTC.

As to this clonotype: This may be a read error, as it is one base from a much larger clone. The J gene is TRBJ2-3, the V gene TRBV28, with a tentative D call TRBD2 (5 bases). Between the trimmed V and J ends, which lost 8 bases and 4 bases, there was a span of 16 bases. The CDR3 has 14 amino acids. Germline CDR1 is MDHEN and CDR2 is SYDVKM. Written as DNA, the CDR3 is TGTGCCAGCTTTCTTCGGGGTAGCGCAGATACGCAGTATTTT. It specifies CASFLRGSADTQYF.

The chain links TRBV6-5 to TRBJ1-2; no definite D call. The CDR3 runs 12 residues. Germline CDR1 reads MNHEY; CDR2 reads SVGAGI. Trimming shortened V by 4 bases and J by 8 bases, and 11 bases separated the two germline ends. DNA for the CDR3: TGTGCCAGCAGTTCCGCAGGAGGGGGCTACACCTTC. Protein sequence: CASSSAGGGYTF.

This clonotype was counted only a few times. CDR3 nucleotides: TGTGCCAGCAGCCAAGAGTTCTCCATCACTGAAGCTTTCTTT. This gives the protein CASSQEFSITEAFF. This sequence joins TRBV3-1 and TRBJ1-1; D gene unclear. CDR3 length: 14 amino acids. V was trimmed by 0 bases and J by 4 bases, leaving 9 bases between them. CDR1 and CDR2 (germline): LGHDT, YNNKEL (reference sequence).

The rearrangement links TRBV4-3 to TRBJ1-4; D gene ambiguous. The CDR3 sequence is 15 residues long. CDR1 is LGHNA and CDR2 is YSLEER in the germline V gene. The V end was cut by 5 bases, the J end by 0 bases, with 10 bases between. The DNA for the CDR3 is TGCGCCAGCAGCGCCCTCCATGCAACTAATGAAAAACTGTTTTTT. Translation gives CASSALHATNEKLFF.

The genes are TRBV15 and TRBJ2-3, with 7 bases that match TRBD2. Looked up from germline, CDR1 is LNHNV and CDR2 is YYDKDF (reference sequence). The CDR3 has 16 residues. The junction had 7 bases not matched to a gene; V was cut back by 4 bases and J by 0 bases. The CDR3 here is CATSMFLGGSTDTQYF. The CDR3 DNA sequence: TGTGCCACCAGCATGTTCTTGGGAGGGAGCACAGATACGCAGTATTTT.

This clonotype occurred many times. This chain connects TRBV14 to TRBJ1-1, with D perhaps matching TRBD1 (5 bases). Germline V gene sequence: CDR1 SGHDN, CDR2 FVKESK. Trimming removed 0 bases at V and 7 bases at J, with 12 bases between. The CDR3 spans 14 residues. The CDR3 sequence: CASSQDRVGREAFF. CDR3 nucleotide sequence: TGTGCCAGCAGCCAAGATCGAGTGGGGCGTGAAGCTTTCTTT.

This clonotype was observed many times. CDR3 nucleotides: TGTGCCAGCAGCTCGGGAGGTCCCACAAAGATCAACAATGAGCAGTTCTTC. Translation gives CASSSGGPTKINNEQFF. V and J are TRBV5-8 and TRBJ2-1, with TRBD2 matching over 7 bases. V shed 3 bases and J 5 bases; nucleotides not matched to a gene: 14. There are 17 residues in the CDR3. Germline V gives CDR1 SGHTS, CDR2 YDEGEE. The full variable domain, its missing parts supplied by reference TRBV5-8 and TRBJ2-1, is EAGVTQSPTHLIKTRGQQATLRCSPISGHTSVYWYQQALGLGLQFLLWYDEGEERNRGNFPPRFSGRQFPNYSSELNVNALELEDSALYLCASSSGGPTKINNEQFFGPGTRLTVL.

In its sample, this clonotype was seen a few times. The chain couples TRBV29-1 to TRBJ2-7; no clear D. V was shortened by 1 base and J by 0 bases, with 13 bases between the two germline ends. The CDR3 has 15 amino acids. The germline V gene encodes CDR1 SQVTM and CDR2 ANQGSEA. The CDR3 protein is CSVEGGKGSSYEQYF. Written as DNA, the CDR3 is TGCAGCGTTGAAGGAGGAAAAGGTAGCTCCTACGAGCAGTACTTC.

Points on this clonotype: The germline gene is not matched at one end of the junction; a read error may be the cause. The chain carries TRBV5-1 and TRBJ2-3; D could derive from TRBD1 or TRBD2 (5 bases each). CDR3 length: 19 amino acids. From germline, CDR1 is SGHRS and CDR2 YFSETQ. The CDR3 is CASSLAVGPLRDGTDKQYF. CDR3 sequence (DNA): TGCGCCAGCAGCTTGGCGGTGGGGCCCCTCCGGGACGGCACAGATAAGCAGTATTTT.

The table lists this clonotype with a few counts. The V call is TRBV11-2, the J call TRBJ1-3; no reliable D call. The CDR3 spans 16 residues. V lost 0 bases and J lost 1, with 10 bases in between. Germline lookup yields CDR1 SGHAT and CDR2 FQNNGV. As DNA, the CDR3 is TGTGCCAGCAGCTTAGATCTTACTTCATCTGGAAACACCATATATTTT. It encodes CASSLDLTSSGNTIYF.